This passage covers 8 T cell receptor beta chains from one sample sequenced in a study of cytomegalovirus exposure and HLA in healthy donors. A multiplex PCR was run with 60 Vbeta primers and 13 Jbeta primers. Using immunoSEQ multiplex PCR, the repertoire was profiled, and TCRdb retains in-frame clones only, with some absent. In the table there are around 130,000 clones, roughly 70% of which are singletons. Material for sequencing was PBMCs. Receptors were obtained from a middle-aged woman in good health and CMV-seropositive.

V gene TRBV9 combines with J gene TRBJ2-5; 7 bases align to TRBD1. Germline V CDR1 and CDR2: SGDLS, YYNGEE. There are 14 residues in the CDR3. V lost 4 bases and J lost 7; bases outside the gene matches: 10. Written as DNA, the CDR3 is TGTGCCAGCAGCTCCTCGGGACAGTCAGGGACCCAGTACTTC. Translating it yields CASSSSGQSGTQYF.

In its sample, this clone was seen a few times. The J gene is TRBJ2-5, the V gene TRBV28, with 10 bases that match TRBD2. Trimming at V came to 3 bases and at J to 2 bases, leaving 9 bases not matched to a gene. Germline values: CDR1 MDHEN, CDR2 SYDVKM. The CDR3 runs 17 residues. For the CDR3, the DNA is TGTGCCAGCAGTTTTGAAAGGCGAGCGGGGGGGCAAGAGACCCAGTACTTC. Protein product: CASSFERRAGGQETQYF.

The V gene is TRBV11-1, the J gene TRBJ2-7; D ambiguous. CDR1 and CDR2 (germline): SGHAT, FQDESV (reference sequence). V lost 3 bases and J 2 bases, leaving 14 bases between the germline ends. The CDR3 extends over 15 amino acids. As DNA, the CDR3 is TGTGCCAGCAGCTTTGCGACTTGGTCCACCTACGAGCAGTACTTC. The encoded protein is CASSFATWSTYEQYF.

The chain has TRBV10-3 and TRBJ1-1, with a weak D call TRBD1 (5 bases). Trimming pared 5 bases from V and 3 bases from J, leaving 19 bases between. The CDR3 runs 16 residues. CDR1 and CDR2 from the germline V gene are ENHRY and SYGVKD. CDR3 residues: CAISPQGWIGDTEAFF. The CDR3 DNA reads as TGTGCCATCAGTCCGCAGGGTTGGATAGGAGACACTGAAGCTTTCTTT.

The rearrangement joins TRBV27 to TRBJ2-6; 7 bases are a match to TRBD1. The germline V gene encodes CDR1 MNHEY and CDR2 SMNVEV (reference sequence). The V and J ends lost 5 bases and 0 bases, in that order; junction bases with no gene match: 4. There are 16 residues in the CDR3. The CDR3 spells CASSHDRDSGANVLTF. The CDR3, as DNA: TGTGCCAGCAGTCATGACAGGGACTCTGGGGCCAACGTCCTGACTTTC.

The chain combines TRBV28 with TRBJ2-7; 7 bases are a match to TRBD2. CDR3 length: 15 amino acids. In germline, CDR1 is MDHEN, CDR2 SYDVKM. V shed 4 bases, J shed 6 bases, and the junction held 12 bases outside the gene matches. The CDR3 DNA sequence: TGTGCCAGCAGTTCTCGGACTAGAAGGGGTATCGAGCAGTACTTC. Its translation is CASSSRTRRGIEQYF.

By share, this clone counts as medium-sized. This sequence joins TRBV19 and TRBJ2-7, with TRBD1 identical over 9 bases. This CDR3 has 13 residues. Germline CDR1 LNHDA, CDR2 SQIVND (reference sequence). V gave up 10 bases and J gave up 2 bases; unmatched junction bases: 6. CDR3 protein: CATTGTGTYEQYF. In DNA, the CDR3 is TGTGCCACCACCGGGACAGGGACCTACGAGCAGTACTTC.

The table lists this clone with a few counts. The same CDR3 is also encoded by other DNA sequences in this sample. This sequence joins TRBV9 and TRBJ2-7, with D possibly matching TRBD2 (6 bases). The CDR3 is 14 amino acids. The V gene's germline CDR1 is SGDLS and CDR2 YYNGEE. V was pared by 3 bases and J by 2 bases, with 12 bases between. The CDR3 protein is CASSAGTGTYEQYF. The CDR3 DNA is TGTGCCAGCAGCGCGGGGACTGGTACCTACGAGCAGTACTTC.